Detailed here is one T cell receptor beta chain. In the study's own analysis: Researchers report that nucleated cell counts were estimated from reference gene primer amplification. Here immunoSEQ multiplex PCR was the method, and the copy in TCRdb shows in-frame clones only, minus some. V, J and clone size derive from that table, while D and trimming were established from the DNA sequence. The repertoire holds about 80,000 clones, with about 68% as singletons. This sample was included in a study of blood T cell repertoires in COVID-19. On the study more broadly: Samples of COVID-19 (acute and convalescent) were obtained from the United States, Italy and Spain. Sources were T cells, B-cell-depleted T cells, or PBMCs; the material itself was cDNA or gDNA.

CDR3 length: 14 residues. Germline CDR1 is SEHNR and CDR2 is FQNEAQ (reference sequence). Trimming took 4 bases from V and 2 from J, leaving 12 bases between them. This receptor was identified in a man aged 50-60 years with active or convalescent COVID-19. Sequenced: peripheral blood. The J gene is TRBJ2-7, the V gene TRBV7-9, with D perhaps TRBD2 (5 bases). CDR3 DNA: TGTGCCAGCAGCTCGTCGGACGGGGCCTACGAGCAGTACTTC. This codes for CASSSSDGAYEQYF.